This TCR beta chain is from a study of T cell clusters in autoimmune cytopenias. Study outcomes and limitations: TRB repertoire shifts in secondary cytopenia and chronic lymphocytic leukemia mostly reflected lymphoma, not autoimmunity. Comparing secondary cytopenia with chronic lymphocytic leukemia showed no cluster-lack signature, apparently masked by lymphoma repertoire.

TRB rearrangements were amplified by touch-down multiplex PCR with mixed TRB-A/B primers. Reanalyzing the multiplex PCR reads, TCRdb keeps one entry per CDR3 protein, without DNA. Its listing shows around 5,000 distinct CDR3 sequences. Roughly 40,000 genome equivalents of blood DNA were amplified for TRB. This clonotype shows up as medium-sized (0.01 to 0.1%) by frequency. Its antigen is still unknown. The CDR3 runs to 12 residues. Germline V gene sequence: CDR1 MNHEY, CDR2 SVGEGT. These data are also associated with another study on T cell repertoires in aging, cancer and after chemotherapy.

Sequencing input: peripheral blood. The clonotype originates from a human donor in good health. The chain has TRBV6-2 or TRBV6-3 and TRBJ2-1; no DNA is available, so the TRBD1 call from TCRdb remains unchecked. CDR3 region: CASTGSGSEQFF.